The source of this TCR beta chain is a study of CD8 T cells in Susac syndrome. The CDR3 runs to 17 residues. The V gene's germline CDR1 is SGHVS and CDR2 FNYEAQ. V was shortened by 0 bases and J by 1 base, with 16 bases between the two germline ends. RNA was extracted with the RNeasy kit, and a quantity of about 0.5 to 1 ug was reverse transcribed using random hexamers. Amplification of TCR beta CDR3 across 54 Vbeta and 13 Jbeta was performed with immunoSEQ multiplex PCR. Via MiXCR, TCRdb re-called the immunoSEQ multiplex PCR reads, giving one row per CDR3 protein. The sample contains about 57,000 distinct CDR3 sequences, roughly 93% of which appear only once.

The chain employs TRBV7-6 and TRBJ2-7, with a possible D match to TRBD2 (6 bases). The TCR sequence derives from a human donor with multiple sclerosis. Source material: CD8+ T cells from PBMCs. The CDR3 coding sequence is TGTGCCAGCAGCTTAGCGGATCTTGGGGGGTTTTCCTACGAGCAGTACTTC. Protein: CASSLADLGGFSYEQYF.